A single count supports the clone carrying this T cell receptor (beta chain). Antigen unknown. Other DNA sequences of this sample code for an identical CDR3. This sample was included in a study of shared clonotypes between healthy human individuals. Broader study findings: Shared across several donors were about 4.8% of the naive CD4 clonotypes. Among non-shared clonotypes, generation probabilities were lower than among those shared by all four donors.

Profiling relied on immunoSEQ multiplex PCR, and the TCRdb table lists in-frame clones only, not all of them. This table holds around 2.5 million clones, roughly 93% found once. The V end was cut by 2 bases, the J end by 1 base, with 6 bases between. The CDR3 has 15 residues. The germline V gene has CDR1 MDHEN and CDR2 SYDVKM. Input material: naive CD4+ T cells from PBMCs. Noted subset: CD45RA+ positively selected. The clonotype was recovered from a man younger than 35 in good health. Some clones in this sample may be carry-over from other donors' samples. This chain joins TRBV28 and TRBJ2-6; no reliable D call. CDR3 DNA sequence: TGTGCCAGCAGTTTACCTGGATCTGGGGCCAACGTCCTGACTTTC. Its protein is CASSLPGSGANVLTF.